The rows below give T cell receptor beta chains drawn from one sample of a study of T cell responses to AZD1222 COVID-19 vaccine. TCRdb's copy holds only in-frame clones and misses some; the assay was immunoSEQ multiplex PCR. Seen here are 110,000 to 150,000 clones, under 95% observed once, and the top ten hold roughly 9%. The material was peripheral blood, obtained on day 0 of AZD1222 vaccination. All receptors derive from an adult in good health. Each CDR3 is given with its conserved first and last residue. The D gene is left open where the match is weak. For some rows the clone size is stated as once, few or many, or as a class when expanded; others skip it.

>NA|TRBV19|TRBJ1-1|NA
CASSILGNTEAFF
TGTGCCAGTAGTATCCTGGGTAACACTGAAGCTTTCTTT
>NA|TRBV19|TRBJ1-1|NA
CASSIGSGTEAFF
TGTGCCAGTAGTATAGGGTCGGGTACTGAAGCTTTCTTT
>NA|TRBV28|TRBJ2-1|NA
CASSLSVEQFF
TGTGCCAGCAGTTTATCAGTTGAGCAGTTCTTC
>TRBD1|TRBV5-1|TRBJ2-1|NA
CASSSGTVNNEQFF
TGCGCCAGCAGCTCCGGGACAGTTAACAATGAGCAGTTCTTC
>NA|TRBV28|TRBJ2-6|NA
CASSLSGANVLTF
TGTGCCAGCAGTTTATCTGGGGCCAACGTCCTGACTTTC
>NA|TRBV30|TRBJ1-2|NA
CAWTANYGYTF
TGTGCCTGGACAGCTAACTATGGCTACACCTTC
>TRBD1|TRBV5-4|TRBJ1-1|NA
CASSLGQAGEFLEAFF
TGTGCCAGCAGCCTCGGACAGGCGGGAGAATTTCTGGAAGCTTTCTTT
>NA|TRBV4-3|TRBJ1-1|NA
CASSQEPHVGNTEAFF
TGCGCCAGCAGCCAAGAGCCTCACGTTGGGAACACTGAAGCTTTCTTT
>NA|TRBV23-1|TRBJ1-1|once
CASSQSGGPKSTEAFF
TGCGCCAGCAGTCAATCGGGGGGACCAAAGAGTACTGAAGCTTTCTTT
>NA|TRBV19|TRBJ1-1|once
CASSRQMNTEAFF
TGTGCCAGTAGCAGACAGATGAACACTGAAGCTTTCTTT
>TRBD1|TRBV2|TRBJ2-2|NA
CASRQVDRDTGELFF
TGTGCCAGCAGACAAGTGGACAGGGACACCGGGGAGCTGTTTTTT
>NA|TRBV10-3|TRBJ1-1|NA
CAIRETTEAFF
TGTGCCATCAGGGAGACCACTGAAGCTTTCTTT
>TRBD1|TRBV4-1|TRBJ1-3|NA
CASSLATGFKGNTIYF
TGCGCCAGCAGCTTAGCGACAGGGTTTAAAGGAAACACCATATATTTT
>NA|TRBV19|TRBJ1-5|NA
CASGDITKGNQPQHF
TGTGCCAGTGGTGACATAACGAAGGGCAATCAGCCCCAGCATTTT